The TCR beta chain under discussion was sequenced for a study of blood T cell repertoires in COVID-19. Across the study: COVID-19 samples, acute and convalescent, were from the United States, Italy and Spain. In each case, the material was cDNA or gDNA derived from T cells, B-cell-depleted T cells, or PBMCs.

CDR3 length equals 15 residues. Germline V lookup: CDR1 SNHLY, CDR2 FYNNEI. V lost 4 bases and J 2 bases, leaving 15 bases between the germline ends. In the authors' workflow: Estimates of nucleated cell counts were drawn from the amplification of reference gene primers. Measured with immunoSEQ multiplex PCR; TCRdb has only the in-frame clones, and not every one. V, J and clone size derive from that table, while D and trimming were established from the DNA sequence. The repertoire holds under 250,000 clones, with 80% as singletons. This sequence joins TRBV2 and TRBJ2-7; D perhaps matches TRBD2 (6 bases). The sample taken for sequencing was peripheral blood. The clonotype was recovered from a human donor in a cohort sampled during active COVID-19. The CDR3: CASSARSGGAYEQYF. The CDR3 nucleotides read TGTGCCAGCAGTGCGAGGAGCGGAGGGGCCTACGAGCAGTACTTC. Full variable domain (remainder filled in from reference TRBV2 and TRBJ2-7): EPEVTQTPSHQVTQMGQEVILRCVPISNHLYFYWYRQILGQKVEFLVSFYNNEISEKSEIFDDQFSVERPDGSNFTLKIRSTKLEDSAMYFCASSARSGGAYEQYFGPGTRLTVT.